This is a list of T cell receptor beta chains from one sample in a study of early T cells in non-severe SARS-CoV-2 infection. TCRdb reanalysed the 5' RACE reads using MiXCR and keeps one entry per CDR3 protein. The profile shows more than 85,000 distinct CDR3 sequences, approximately 15% of them singletons. The specimen was whole blood. The receptors stem from an adult who was a healthcare worker with PCR-confirmed SARS-CoV-2 infection or an uninfected control (not recorded which). Both conserved end residues are part of each CDR3. A D gene is named only where the DNA matches it firmly. Clone size appears in some rows only: once, few, many, or a class for an expanded clone.

clone_size: .
d_call: .
v_call: TRBV12-3/TRBV12-4
j_call: TRBJ2-6
cdr3_aa: CASSRRQGANVLTF
cdr3_nt: TGTGCCAGCAGCAGACGACAGGGGGCCAACGTCCTGACTTTC

clone_size: .
d_call: .
v_call: TRBV25-1
j_call: TRBJ2-7
cdr3_aa: CASSESRGSSYEQYF
cdr3_nt: TGTGCCAGCAGTGAATCCAGGGGAAGCTCCTACGAGCAGTACTTC

clone_size: .
d_call: .
v_call: TRBV18
j_call: TRBJ1-3
cdr3_aa: CASSLMGGASGNTIYF
cdr3_nt: TGTGCCAGCTCACTGATGGGGGGTGCCTCTGGAAACACCATATATTTT

clone_size: many
d_call: .
v_call: TRBV6-2/TRBV6-3
j_call: TRBJ2-1
cdr3_aa: CASSSLRGEANEQFF
cdr3_nt: TGTGCCAGCAGTTCCCTTCGAGGCGAAGCTAATGAGCAGTTCTTC

clone_size: few
d_call: TRBD2
v_call: TRBV3-1
j_call: TRBJ2-7
cdr3_aa: CASSPTSGFYEQYF
cdr3_nt: TGTGCCAGCAGCCCGACTAGCGGTTTCTACGAGCAGTACTTC

clone_size: few
d_call: TRBD2
v_call: TRBV5-1
j_call: TRBJ2-3
cdr3_aa: CASSLPGLAAAQYF
cdr3_nt: TGCGCCAGCAGCTTACCGGGACTAGCGGCAGCGCAGTATTTT

clone_size: many
d_call: TRBD2
v_call: TRBV28
j_call: TRBJ2-1
cdr3_aa: CASSLGLAGGVSYNEQFF
cdr3_nt: TGTGCCAGCAGCCTGGGACTAGCGGGAGGAGTCTCCTACAATGAGCAGTTCTTC

clone_size: few
d_call: TRBD1
v_call: TRBV12-3/TRBV12-4
j_call: TRBJ1-2
cdr3_aa: CASSPTGAETNYGYTF
cdr3_nt: TGTGCCAGCAGTCCCACAGGGGCGGAAACTAACTATGGCTACACCTTC

clone_size: .
d_call: .
v_call: TRBV11-2
j_call: TRBJ2-1
cdr3_aa: CASSRPGPPSDEQFF
cdr3_nt: TGTGCCAGCAGCCGACCGGGCCCCCCGTCCGATGAGCAGTTCTTC

clone_size: few
d_call: .
v_call: TRBV7-8
j_call: TRBJ1-4
cdr3_aa: CASSLEMGVPTNEKLFF
cdr3_nt: TGTGCCAGCAGCTTGGAAATGGGAGTTCCAACTAATGAAAAACTGTTTTTT

clone_size: few
d_call: .
v_call: TRBV7-9
j_call: TRBJ1-2
cdr3_aa: CASSPSGLYGYTF
cdr3_nt: TGTGCCAGCAGCCCAAGCGGTCTCTATGGCTACACCTTC

clone_size: once
d_call: .
v_call: TRBV28
j_call: TRBJ1-5
cdr3_aa: CASSLQGLLSNQPQHF
cdr3_nt: TGTGCCAGCAGTTTGCAGGGACTCTTGAGCAATCAGCCCCAGCATTTT

clone_size: .
d_call: .
v_call: TRBV20-1
j_call: TRBJ2-5
cdr3_aa: CSAAPSAQETQYF
cdr3_nt: TGCAGTGCTGCTCCCAGCGCACAAGAGACCCAGTACTTC

clone_size: .
d_call: .
v_call: TRBV19
j_call: TRBJ1-1
cdr3_aa: CASSTPGFGTEAFF
cdr3_nt: TGTGCCAGTAGTACCCCAGGGTTCGGCACTGAAGCTTTCTTT

clone_size: many
d_call: TRBD2
v_call: TRBV15
j_call: TRBJ2-1
cdr3_aa: CATSSQLAGGDYNEQFF
cdr3_nt: TGTGCCACCAGCAGCCAACTAGCGGGGGGGGACTACAATGAGCAGTTCTTC

clone_size: few
d_call: TRBD2
v_call: TRBV20-1
j_call: TRBJ2-3
cdr3_aa: CSAEAAGTSSSNTQYF
cdr3_nt: TGCAGTGCCGAAGCCGCCGGGACTAGCTCTTCTAATACGCAGTATTTT

clone_size: many
d_call: .
v_call: TRBV6-6
j_call: TRBJ1-1
cdr3_aa: CASSYGSFGTEAFF
cdr3_nt: TGTGCCAGCAGTTACGGGAGCTTTGGTACTGAAGCTTTCTTT

clone_size: few
d_call: .
v_call: TRBV9
j_call: TRBJ2-3
cdr3_aa: CASSFGAGGTDTQYF
cdr3_nt: TGTGCCAGCAGTTTTGGGGCAGGGGGCACAGATACGCAGTATTTT

clone_size: .
d_call: TRBD2
v_call: TRBV19
j_call: TRBJ2-1
cdr3_aa: CASGGTSGGRLTFF
cdr3_nt: TGTGCCAGCGGAGGGACTAGCGGGGGGCGGTTGACGTTCTTC

clone_size: few
d_call: TRBD1
v_call: TRBV27
j_call: TRBJ1-2
cdr3_aa: CASSNRGEERGYTF
cdr3_nt: TGTGCCAGCAGCAACAGGGGTGAGGAACGTGGCTACACCTTC

clone_size: .
d_call: .
v_call: TRBV12-3/TRBV12-4
j_call: TRBJ2-5
cdr3_aa: CASSPSTPPQTQYF
cdr3_nt: TGTGCCAGCAGCCCTAGCACTCCCCCCCAGACCCAGTACTTC

clone_size: .
d_call: TRBD2
v_call: TRBV7-2
j_call: TRBJ2-7
cdr3_aa: CASSLDSASGTYEQYF
cdr3_nt: TGTGCCAGCAGCTTAGATTCGGCTAGCGGGACCTACGAGCAGTACTTC

clone_size: few
d_call: .
v_call: TRBV24-1
j_call: TRBJ2-1
cdr3_aa: CATRGSRETNEQFF
cdr3_nt: TGTGCCACCCGGGGGAGCCGCGAGACCAATGAGCAGTTCTTC

clone_size: few
d_call: TRBD2
v_call: TRBV29-1
j_call: TRBJ2-1
cdr3_aa: CSVKAGDHYNEQFF
cdr3_nt: TGCAGCGTAAAAGCGGGAGACCACTACAATGAGCAGTTCTTC

clone_size: .
d_call: .
v_call: TRBV12-5
j_call: TRBJ2-5
cdr3_aa: CASAAWRETQYF
cdr3_nt: TGTGCTAGTGCAGCGTGGCGAGAGACCCAGTACTTC

clone_size: many
d_call: .
v_call: TRBV27
j_call: TRBJ1-5
cdr3_aa: CASSLGSNQPQHF
cdr3_nt: TGTGCCAGCAGTTTAGGCAGCAATCAGCCCCAGCATTTT

clone_size: .
d_call: .
v_call: TRBV5-1
j_call: TRBJ2-1
cdr3_aa: CASSSGGSLYNEQFF
cdr3_nt: TGCGCCAGCAGCTCGGGGGGCTCCTTATACAATGAGCAGTTCTTC

clone_size: few
d_call: .
v_call: TRBV12-3/TRBV12-4
j_call: TRBJ2-3
cdr3_aa: CASSHDYPAGIGTDTQYF
cdr3_nt: TGTGCCAGCAGCCACGACTACCCTGCGGGTATCGGAACAGATACGCAGTATTTT

clone_size: few
d_call: .
v_call: TRBV15
j_call: TRBJ2-1
cdr3_aa: CATSRDKRREGEQFF
cdr3_nt: TGTGCCACCAGCAGAGATAAGCGGAGGGAAGGAGAGCAGTTCTTC

clone_size: many
d_call: TRBD2
v_call: TRBV12-3/TRBV12-4
j_call: TRBJ2-2
cdr3_aa: CASSISGGAPGELFF
cdr3_nt: TGTGCCAGCAGTATTAGCGGGGGGGCCCCCGGGGAGCTGTTTTTT

clone_size: .
d_call: .
v_call: TRBV28
j_call: TRBJ2-4
cdr3_aa: CASTEIAKNIQYF
cdr3_nt: TGTGCCAGCACAGAAATAGCCAAAAACATTCAGTACTTC

clone_size: few
d_call: TRBD2
v_call: TRBV29-1
j_call: TRBJ2-3
cdr3_aa: CSVADGGVPDTQYF
cdr3_nt: TGCAGCGTCGCCGATGGGGGGGTCCCAGATACGCAGTATTTT

clone_size: .
d_call: .
v_call: TRBV12-3/TRBV12-4
j_call: TRBJ2-5
cdr3_aa: CASKGDNQETQYF
cdr3_nt: TGTGCCAGCAAGGGAGACAACCAAGAGACCCAGTACTTC

clone_size: .
d_call: .
v_call: TRBV15
j_call: TRBJ2-1
cdr3_aa: CATSRSGRYNEQFF
cdr3_nt: TGTGCCACCAGCAGATCGGGTAGATACAATGAGCAGTTCTTC

clone_size: .
d_call: .
v_call: TRBV12-3/TRBV12-4
j_call: TRBJ2-1
cdr3_aa: CASSSGGPTYNEQFF
cdr3_nt: TGTGCCAGCAGTTCCGGGGGGCCGACTTACAATGAGCAGTTCTTC

clone_size: .
d_call: TRBD1
v_call: TRBV6-5
j_call: TRBJ2-1
cdr3_aa: CASNPGQNYNEQFF
cdr3_nt: TGTGCCAGCAATCCGGGACAGAATTACAATGAGCAGTTCTTC

clone_size: .
d_call: .
v_call: TRBV7-9
j_call: TRBJ1-2
cdr3_aa: CASSFDSGPCTF
cdr3_nt: TGTGCCAGCAGCTTTGACAGTGGCCCGTGCACCTTC

clone_size: medium-sized
d_call: .
v_call: TRBV25-1
j_call: TRBJ1-1
cdr3_aa: CASSEGTPEAFF
cdr3_nt: TGTGCCAGCAGTGAAGGGACACCTGAAGCTTTCTTT

clone_size: .
d_call: .
v_call: TRBV6-2/TRBV6-3
j_call: TRBJ2-7
cdr3_aa: CASSYISYEQYF
cdr3_nt: TGTGCCAGCAGTTACATCTCCTACGAGCAGTACTTC

clone_size: .
d_call: .
v_call: TRBV11-2
j_call: TRBJ2-7
cdr3_aa: CASSLDREGSYEQYF
cdr3_nt: TGTGCCAGCAGCTTAGATCGTGAGGGGTCCTACGAGCAGTACTTC

clone_size: .
d_call: .
v_call: TRBV4-3
j_call: TRBJ2-7
cdr3_aa: CASSQDYGGLVEQYF
cdr3_nt: TGCGCCAGCAGCCAAGATTATGGCGGGCTTGTCGAGCAGTACTTC

clone_size: few
d_call: .
v_call: TRBV6-6
j_call: TRBJ2-6
cdr3_aa: CASSLYFRGQAGANVLTF
cdr3_nt: TGTGCCAGCAGTTTATATTTTCGGGGGCAGGCTGGGGCCAACGTCCTGACTTTC

clone_size: few
d_call: .
v_call: TRBV10-3
j_call: TRBJ2-2
cdr3_aa: CAISAHGGAPNTGELFF
cdr3_nt: TGTGCCATCAGCGCACATGGCGGGGCCCCGAACACCGGGGAGCTGTTTTTT

clone_size: .
d_call: TRBD2
v_call: TRBV2
j_call: TRBJ2-1
cdr3_aa: CASKGVAGGLWGYEQFF
cdr3_nt: TGTGCCAGCAAGGGGGTAGCGGGAGGGCTTTGGGGCTATGAGCAGTTCTTC

clone_size: .
d_call: .
v_call: TRBV3-1
j_call: TRBJ2-3
cdr3_aa: CASSQDTGDTQYF
cdr3_nt: TGTGCCAGCAGCCAAGATACGGGGGATACGCAGTATTTT

clone_size: few
d_call: .
v_call: TRBV27
j_call: TRBJ1-2
cdr3_aa: CASSPQGSTGYTF
cdr3_nt: TGTGCCAGCAGTCCGCAGGGGAGTACTGGCTACACCTTC

clone_size: few
d_call: TRBD1
v_call: TRBV12-3/TRBV12-4
j_call: TRBJ2-5
cdr3_aa: CASTHWGTAIQETQYF
cdr3_nt: TGTGCCAGCACTCACTGGGGGACAGCCATACAAGAGACCCAGTACTTC

clone_size: many
d_call: TRBD1
v_call: TRBV28
j_call: TRBJ2-7
cdr3_aa: CASVPDRGPSYEQYF
cdr3_nt: TGTGCCAGCGTCCCGGACAGGGGTCCCTCCTACGAGCAGTACTTC

clone_size: many
d_call: .
v_call: TRBV5-1
j_call: TRBJ2-5
cdr3_aa: CASSSVGWQETQYF
cdr3_nt: TGCGCCAGCAGCTCGGTCGGGTGGCAAGAGACCCAGTACTTC

clone_size: .
d_call: TRBD1
v_call: TRBV6-2/TRBV6-3
j_call: TRBJ2-2
cdr3_aa: CATTRTGGTGELFF
cdr3_nt: TGTGCCACCACCCGGACAGGGGGGACCGGGGAGCTGTTTTTT